This is a list of T cell receptor beta chains from one sample in a study of T-cell memory formation after mild COVID-19. TCRdb re-analysed the 5' RACE reads in MiXCR, keeping a single row per CDR3 protein. The sample has about 130,000 distinct CDR3 sequences, about 17% seen once. The sequenced sample was PBMCs or a T cell subset sorted from them (not recorded which). The source of these receptors is an adult woman who had mild COVID-19 (a few samples of this study predate the infection). Cell type and time point are not known. CDR3s include the opening cysteine and the closing phenylalanine or tryptophan. Size is stated for part of the rows, as once, few or many counts, or as a class when the clone is expanded.

V gene: TRBV28
clone size: many
CDR3 protein: CASSSPAVDTQYF

V gene: TRBV12-3/TRBV12-4
clone size: -
CDR3 protein: CASSLASGGTDTQYF

V gene: TRBV6-2/TRBV6-3
clone size: -
CDR3 protein: CASSYSELVANEQFF

V gene: TRBV7-6
clone size: few
CDR3 protein: CASSFQYRETQYF

V gene: TRBV27
clone size: -
CDR3 protein: CASSLSGQGWYEQYF

V gene: TRBV7-3
clone size: few
CDR3 protein: CASSSGLVEGGETQYF

V gene: TRBV7-3
clone size: -
CDR3 protein: CASSQRESYNEQFF

V gene: TRBV7-9
clone size: once
CDR3 protein: CASSRGFQETQYF

V gene: TRBV20-1
clone size: few
CDR3 protein: CSARGQKPNTGELFF

V gene: TRBV19
clone size: -
CDR3 protein: CASSSSGTISEAFF

V gene: TRBV7-9
clone size: few
CDR3 protein: CASSLEGIYYEQYF

V gene: TRBV5-1
clone size: few
CDR3 protein: CASRRAGRNEQYF

V gene: TRBV2
clone size: -
CDR3 protein: CASLWVLNEKLFF

V gene: TRBV24-1
clone size: -
CDR3 protein: CATSPTGNYGYTF

V gene: TRBV6-4
clone size: few
CDR3 protein: CASSDRGDSYNEQFF

V gene: TRBV3-1
clone size: few
CDR3 protein: CASSLRDTGNTIYF

V gene: TRBV9
clone size: -
CDR3 protein: CASSPDLLAGVGTQYF

V gene: TRBV4-1
clone size: many
CDR3 protein: CASSGTSVKTGELFF

V gene: TRBV6-6
clone size: -
CDR3 protein: CASSLGQVNQPQHF

V gene: TRBV7-3
clone size: -
CDR3 protein: CASSLGGQLNTEAFF

V gene: TRBV9
clone size: -
CDR3 protein: CASSFLPSGNTGELFF

V gene: TRBV6-5
clone size: -
CDR3 protein: CASSYSRPGTEAFF

V gene: TRBV27
clone size: -
CDR3 protein: CASSPRTIRTGELFF

V gene: TRBV2
clone size: -
CDR3 protein: CASSEARFTGELFF

V gene: TRBV7-9
clone size: -
CDR3 protein: CASSSRVGESSYNEQFF

V gene: TRBV2
clone size: many
CDR3 protein: CASTDRAYEKLFF

V gene: TRBV4-3
clone size: -
CDR3 protein: CASSQDSAETQYF

V gene: TRBV7-8
clone size: -
CDR3 protein: CASSLARDRAWNTGELFF

V gene: TRBV5-1
clone size: -
CDR3 protein: CASSSYGHIQETQYF

V gene: TRBV6-2/TRBV6-3
clone size: few
CDR3 protein: CASSPDGTVFQPQHF

V gene: TRBV29-1
clone size: few
CDR3 protein: CSVEGGRSSQYF

V gene: TRBV7-2
clone size: few
CDR3 protein: CASSSGPRGTEAFF

V gene: TRBV13
clone size: few
CDR3 protein: CASSFAASTDTQYF

V gene: TRBV15
clone size: -
CDR3 protein: CATSRGQSLGETQYF

V gene: TRBV7-2
clone size: few
CDR3 protein: CASSPWGGLGYGYTF

V gene: TRBV7-9
clone size: -
CDR3 protein: CASSWGTSQGETQYF

V gene: TRBV12-3/TRBV12-4
clone size: medium-sized
CDR3 protein: CASSLTRYYEQYF

V gene: TRBV5-1
clone size: few
CDR3 protein: CASKIETEAFF

V gene: TRBV29-1
clone size: few
CDR3 protein: CSESGGFTDTQYF

V gene: TRBV5-1
clone size: -
CDR3 protein: CASSLMDGSNQPQHF

V gene: TRBV12-3/TRBV12-4
clone size: -
CDR3 protein: CASRVAGHPTDTQYF

V gene: TRBV7-8
clone size: few
CDR3 protein: CASSLVGGNTPRNEQFF

V gene: TRBV15
clone size: many
CDR3 protein: CATSRDPGQQETQYF

V gene: TRBV6-5
clone size: few
CDR3 protein: CAGADSNQPQHF

V gene: TRBV20-1
clone size: -
CDR3 protein: CSARDGWASAPYEQYF

V gene: TRBV7-6
clone size: -
CDR3 protein: CASSLRSRFNYGYTF

V gene: TRBV7-2
clone size: -
CDR3 protein: CASSLNFGNQPQHF

V gene: TRBV11-2
clone size: -
CDR3 protein: CASSLYPGPQSSYNSPLHF

V gene: TRBV5-1
clone size: once
CDR3 protein: CASSLDLNQPQHF

V gene: TRBV7-2
clone size: many
CDR3 protein: CASSPGGWDEQFF